Here is one T cell receptor (beta chain) with its context. This clonotype was picked up many times. Its antigen is still unknown. No base-level quality is on record; no much larger clone is a single base apart. The library was prepared using RT-PCR. The sample was run on an Illumina HiSeq 2500. TCRdb reran the public reads through fastp at Q25 and MiXCR, keeping productive beta chains. Each entry merges the rows of one CDR3 protein and shows their most common DNA and genes. The sample table contains around 470,000 distinct CDR3 sequences; only one count was recorded for more than 7% of them. The ten largest clones represent over 10% of the sample. The sample belongs to a study of response to subunit inactivated influenza vaccine (dated by TCRdb to the late 2010s). Turning to the overall study: Deep quantitative T cell receptor repertoire profiling was used in the study to track responses to a trivalent subunit inactivated influenza vaccine. The paper as a whole reports these results and caveats: The authors suggested that each seasonal influenza vaccination may recruit only a limited number of new T cells.

V loses 3 bases at its end and J loses 4 bases; junction bases beyond the gene matches: 11. The germline V gene supplies CDR1 KGHSH and CDR2 LQKENI. The CDR3 measures 18 amino acids from cysteine to phenylalanine. Kept here is only the CDR3 DNA, which spans 54 bases and is read in frame from base 1. Source: PBMCs from blood, taken less than 30 months after vaccination. The V and J genes are TRBV18 and TRBJ2-1, and 11 junction bases match TRBD2. The source is a man aged 45 to 70 who received an inactivated influenza vaccine. Donor details come from another sample of the same person, matched by shared clones. The CDR3 loop reads CASSPPLLLAGGYNEQFF. The bases read TGTGCCAGCTCACCGCCTTTACTTCTAGCGGGAGGTTACAATGAGCAGTTCTTC.